What follows are 26 T cell receptor beta chains derived from one specimen sequenced in a study of T cell changes during pregnancy in multiple sclerosis. Here immunoSEQ multiplex PCR was the method, and the copy in TCRdb shows in-frame clones only, minus some. Here the sample spans some 85,000 clones, 90% to 95% being singletons. The sample in question was peripheral blood, obtained in the second trimester of pregnancy. The receptors originated from a female donor with multiple sclerosis, enrolled in a pregnancy study.

This chain connects TRBV9 to TRBJ1-2, with 7 nucleotides matching TRBD1. CDR3 length: 15 residues. Per the germline V gene, CDR1 is SGDLS and CDR2 is YYNGEE. V gave up 4 bases and J gave up 4 bases; unmatched junction bases: 10. The CDR3 here is CASSPPNRGGYGYTF. DNA for the CDR3: TGTGCCAGCAGCCCCCCGAACAGGGGAGGCTATGGCTACACCTTC.

The chain recombines TRBV5-1 with TRBJ1-1; a weak D match, TRBD1 (5 bases). The CDR3 spans 15 residues. The germline gives CDR1 SGHRS, CDR2 YFSETQ. Trimming pared 1 base from V and 4 bases from J, leaving 14 bases between. CDR3 nucleotides: TGCGCCAGCAGCTTGCAGGGATCGGTGGGCACTGAAGCTTTCTTT. Protein: CASSLQGSVGTEAFF.

This chain uses TRBV9 with TRBJ2-5; D is unclear. CDR1 SGDLS and CDR2 YYNGEE come from the germline V gene. This CDR3 contains 13 residues. The V end lost 0 bases, the J end lost 2 bases, and 5 bases lay between the germline ends. The CDR3 DNA follows: TGTGCCAGCAGCGTAGATATTCAAGAGACCCAGTACTTC. The encoded protein is CASSVDIQETQYF.

The chain has TRBV27 and TRBJ2-2; 8 bases align to TRBD1. The germline V gene has CDR1 MNHEY and CDR2 SMNVEV (reference sequence). The junction had 4 bases not matched to a gene; V was cut back by 6 bases and J by 4 bases. The CDR3 consists of 14 residues. The CDR3 here is CASRDRVITGELFF. CDR3 bases: TGTGCCAGCAGGGACAGGGTTATCACCGGGGAGCTGTTTTTT.

The V gene is TRBV5-1, the J gene TRBJ2-2; D gene unclear. This CDR3 is 17 amino acids long. CDR1 is SGHRS and CDR2 is YFSETQ in the germline V gene. Trimming took off 0 bases at V and 4 bases at J, with 16 bases between the two ends. CDR3 amino acids: CASSLVSGNLITGELFF. The CDR3 bases are TGCGCCAGCAGCTTGGTGTCAGGTAACCTCATCACCGGGGAGCTGTTTTTT. Variable domain in full (rest from reference TRBV5-1 and TRBJ2-2): KAGVTQTPRYLIKTRGQQVTLSCSPISGHRSVSWYQQTPGQGLQFLFEYFSETQRNKGNFPGRFSGRQFSNSRSEMNVSTLELGDSALYLCASSLVSGNLITGELFFGEGSRLTVL.

This rearrangement joins TRBV2 to TRBJ2-3; perhaps TRBD1 as D (6 bases). This CDR3 is built from 14 residues. Trimming stripped 4 bases from V and 6 bases from J, with 14 bases between. The germline V gene encodes CDR1 SNHLY and CDR2 FYNNEI. This chain's CDR3 is CASSAQGLRDTQYF. The CDR3 DNA sequence: TGTGCCAGCAGTGCTCAGGGGTTAAGGGATACGCAGTATTTT. The full variable domain, its missing parts supplied by reference TRBV2 and TRBJ2-3, is EPEVTQTPSHQVTQMGQEVILRCVPISNHLYFYWYRQILGQKVEFLVSFYNNEISEKSEIFDDQFSVERPDGSNFTLKIRSTKLEDSAMYFCASSAQGLRDTQYFGPGTRLTVL.

V and J are TRBV5-4 and TRBJ2-7; the D gene is possibly TRBD2 (7 bases). V was cut by 2 bases and J by 3 bases, with 15 bases left in between. The CDR3 is made up of 15 amino acids. The germline V gene encodes CDR1 SGHNT and CDR2 YYREEE (reference sequence). CDR3 nucleotide sequence: TGTGCCAGCAGCTTCCTTCCGGGGGGCAGCTACGAGCAGTACTTC. Protein product: CASSFLPGGSYEQYF.

This chain joins TRBV2 and TRBJ2-5; tentatively, D is TRBD2 (5 bases). With 0 bases removed from V and 3 bases from J, the gap between germline ends came to 8 bases. Germline loops: CDR1 SNHLY, CDR2 FYNNEI. The CDR3 is 14 amino acids. The CDR3 loop reads CASSEAYGEETQYF. The CDR3 DNA follows: TGTGCCAGCAGTGAAGCGTACGGGGAAGAGACCCAGTACTTC.

This CDR3 is CASRYGIDNTIYF. The CDR3 coding sequence is TGTGCCAGCAGGTACGGGATTGATAACACCATATATTTT. The chain is built from TRBV28 and TRBJ1-3; D unclear. Germline V gives CDR1 MDHEN, CDR2 SYDVKM. V was cut by 6 bases and J by 7 bases, with 13 bases left in between. The CDR3 runs 13 residues.

J is TRBJ2-1 and V is TRBV28; tentative D call: TRBD1 (9 bases). Germline CDR1 is MDHEN and CDR2 is SYDVKM. V was clipped by 8 bases and J by 6 bases, with 20 bases between them. The CDR3 length is 15 residues. The CDR3 DNA sequence: TGTGCCAGCTCTTTACAGGGGGCGGGAGGCAATGAGCAGTTCTTC. It specifies CASSLQGAGGNEQFF.

The rearrangement links TRBV5-1 to TRBJ2-1; 9 nucleotides line up with TRBD2. The CDR3 spans 19 residues. After removal of 4 bases from V and 0 bases from J, the junction contained 14 bases not matched to a gene. Germline values: CDR1 SGHRS, CDR2 YFSETQ. The CDR3 spells CASSDPGLAWGSSYNEQFF. In nucleotides, the CDR3 is TGCGCCAGCAGCGACCCGGGACTAGCTTGGGGAAGCTCCTACAATGAGCAGTTCTTC.

Written as DNA, the CDR3 is TGTGCCAGCAGCTACAGGGGTTCAGGTGGAAACACCATATATTTT. As protein: CASSYRGSGGNTIYF. The chain links TRBV28 to TRBJ1-3, with 7 nucleotides matching TRBD1. This CDR3 has 15 amino acids. Germline lookup yields CDR1 MDHEN and CDR2 SYDVKM. With V trimmed by 6 bases and J by 3 bases, 8 bases remained unmatched.

This sequence joins TRBV13 and TRBJ2-7; D possibly corresponds to TRBD1 (5 bases). V lost 6 bases and J lost 2, with 11 bases in between. The CDR3 totals 13 residues. Germline lookup yields CDR1 PRHDT and CDR2 FYEKMQ (reference sequence). The CDR3 nucleotides read TGTGCCAGCAGGGATCTAGGGGCCTACGAGCAGTACTTC. Its protein is CASRDLGAYEQYF.

The rearrangement uses TRBV5-1 and TRBJ1-3; D is ambiguous. In germline, CDR1 is SGHRS, CDR2 YFSETQ. The V and J ends lost 0 bases and 4 bases respectively, with 11 bases between them. The length of the CDR3 is 15 residues. The CDR3 loop reads CASSLGAPAGNTIYF. In nucleotides, the CDR3 is TGCGCCAGCAGCTTGGGGGCACCCGCAGGAAACACCATATATTTT.

The V and J genes are TRBV7-9 and TRBJ1-1; TRBD1 aligns across 7 bases. This CDR3 region has 15 residues. Unmatched junction bases numbered 12, after V lost 5 bases and J lost 6 bases. Germline assignment: CDR1 SEHNR and CDR2 FQNEAQ (reference sequence). The chain's CDR3 is CASSPGRGLDSEAFF. CDR3 DNA sequence: TGTGCCAGCAGCCCTGGTAGGGGGCTCGATTCTGAAGCTTTCTTT.

The genes are TRBV27 and TRBJ2-1; 12 positions match TRBD1. Germline CDR1 MNHEY, CDR2 SMNVEV (reference sequence). J lost 10 bases, V lost 4 bases, and 8 bases had no gene match. This CDR3 has 15 residues. This CDR3 is CASSSPGQGAQEQFF. The CDR3, as DNA: TGTGCCAGCAGTTCACCGGGACAGGGGGCACAGGAGCAGTTCTTC.

V and J are TRBV4-2 and TRBJ2-3, with 7 bases lining up with TRBD2. The CDR3 runs to 17 residues. Unmatched junction bases numbered 14, after V lost 4 bases and J lost 4 bases. CDR1 is LGHNA, CDR2 YNFKEQ, per germline. CDR3 amino acids: CASSPEPPLAVADTQYF. The CDR3 DNA follows: TGTGCCAGCAGCCCTGAACCTCCGCTAGCGGTTGCAGATACGCAGTATTTT.

This chain links TRBV4-3 with TRBJ2-3, with D possibly TRBD1 on 6 matching bases. Germline loops: CDR1 LGHNA, CDR2 YSLEER. The CDR3 extends over 14 amino acids. Trimming cost V 4 bases and J 1 base, with 9 bases left between them. In DNA, the CDR3 is TGCGCCAGCAGCCCCCGACAGGGCACAGATACGCAGTATTTT. Residues: CASSPRQGTDTQYF.

This clone was found once. This chain connects TRBV7-8 to TRBJ1-4; D is undetermined. Germline V lookup: CDR1 SGHVS, CDR2 FQNEAQ. The CDR3 is 14 residues long. The V end was cut by 4 bases, the J end by 8 bases, with 14 bases between. This CDR3 is CASSSDGDEEKLFF. CDR3 coding DNA: TGTGCCAGCAGCTCAGACGGAGACGAGGAAAAACTGTTTTTT.

The V and J genes are TRBV9 and TRBJ2-7, with 9 bases that match TRBD2. The CDR3 loop spans 19 amino acids. Per the germline V gene, CDR1 is SGDLS and CDR2 is YYNGEE. J was trimmed by 1 base and V by 4 bases; bases with no gene match: 18. The CDR3 spells CASSPRGGLAPQGSYEQYF. Written as DNA, the CDR3 is TGTGCCAGCAGCCCCAGGGGGGGACTAGCACCCCAAGGGTCCTACGAGCAGTACTTC.

The chain is built from TRBV28 and TRBJ2-3, with TRBD2 matching 7 bases. The CDR3 runs to 16 residues. The V and J ends lost 6 bases and 0 bases, in that order; junction bases with no gene match: 9. In germline, CDR1 is MDHEN, CDR2 SYDVKM. CDR3 nucleotide sequence: TGTGCCAGCAGATCGCCGTGGCGGGGGAGCACAGATACGCAGTATTTT. Encoded protein: CASRSPWRGSTDTQYF.

The CDR3 region has the DNA TGTGCCACTAGCCAGGGATCGAACACCGGGGAGCTGTTTTTT. Protein: CATSQGSNTGELFF. The chain combines TRBV19 with TRBJ2-2; the D call may be TRBD1 or TRBD2 (5 bases each). V was clipped by 10 bases and J by 0 bases, with 12 bases between them. The CDR3 has 14 residues. CDR1 is LNHDA, CDR2 SQIVND, per germline (reference sequence).

V is TRBV4-1 and J is TRBJ1-2; no clear D gene. The germline CDR1 and CDR2 sequences are MGHRA and YSYEKL. The ends were cut back, 1 base at V and 0 bases at J, with 9 bases in the middle. This CDR3 spans 15 amino acids. CDR3 amino acids: CASSQVAQANYGYTF. For the CDR3, the DNA is TGCGCCAGCAGCCAAGTAGCCCAAGCTAACTATGGCTACACCTTC.

Comment on this clone: The same CDR3 also results from other DNA sequences found in this sample. The J gene is TRBJ1-4, the V gene TRBV27, with D perhaps matching TRBD1 (5 bases). The CDR3 is 14 residues long. V lost 1 base, J lost 8 bases, and 11 bases lay in between. Germline CDR1 MNHEY, CDR2 SMNVEV (reference sequence). CDR3 in amino acids: CASSLYPGLEKLFF. CDR3 coding DNA: TGTGCCAGCAGTTTATATCCAGGGCTCGAAAAACTGTTTTTT.

The chain carries TRBV27 and TRBJ1-5; 7 bases align to TRBD1. CDR1 is MNHEY and CDR2 is SMNVEV in the germline V gene (reference sequence). This CDR3 contains 12 residues. The ends lost 4 bases at V and 15 bases at J; junction bases unmatched: 9. The chain's CDR3 is CASSSTGYSWHF. The DNA of the CDR3 is TGTGCCAGCAGTTCGACAGGGTACAGTTGGCATTTT.

V usage is TRBV7-2 and J usage is TRBJ2-3, with D possibly matching TRBD1 (5 bases). The germline CDR1 and CDR2 sequences are SGHTA and FQGNSA. V shed 5 bases and J shed 2 bases, with 11 bases lying between them. This CDR3 is 14 amino acids long. The CDR3 loop reads CASSPSTDTDTQYF. The CDR3, as DNA: TGTGCCAGCAGCCCATCGACAGACACAGATACGCAGTATTTT.